These 27 T cell receptor beta chains were all obtained from the same sample, sequenced in a study of patients and donors after allogeneic stem cell transplantation. A single record per CDR3 protein comes from TCRdb applying MiXCR to the RT-PCR reads. The data contain hundreds of thousands of distinct CDR3 sequences, 15% to 20% of them seen just once; the ten biggest clones take up around 7.9%. Sequenced input: blood, either unsorted or a sorted T cell fraction (not recorded which). The receptors stem from a human donor who was either an allogeneic HSCT recipient or a stem cell or donor lymphocyte infusion donor (not recorded which). It is not recorded whose cells these are; they may come from a transplant donor.

This clonotype occurred a few times. The CDR3 reads CASSLAGGHTDTQYF. CDR3 in DNA: TGTGCCAGCAGCTTAGCGGGGGGGCATACAGATACGCAGTATTTT. This chain connects TRBV7-3 to TRBJ2-3; the match to TRBD2 covers 9 bases. This CDR3 contains 15 residues. V lost 2 bases, J lost 3 bases, and 3 bases stayed unmatched. Germline V gives CDR1 SGHTA, CDR2 FQGTGA.

The chain combines TRBV21-1 with TRBJ2-4; TRBD2 was called by the table and not checked on the DNA. TRBV21-1 is recorded as a pseudogene. CDR3 size: 20 residues. The CDR3 DNA reads TGTGCCAGCAGCAAATGGGCTGGGACTAGCGGGAGGATGGCCAAAAACATTCAGTACTTC. Residues: CASSKWAGTSGRMAKNIQYF.

The V call is TRBV5-6, the J call TRBJ1-4; D not certain. Germline V gene lookup returns CDR1 SGHDT and CDR2 YYEEEE. Deletions cut 2 bases from V and 8 bases from J, with 10 bases between. The CDR3 consists of 13 residues. CDR3 protein: CASSLKGLEKLFF. The CDR3 DNA sequence: TGTGCCAGCAGCTTAAAGGGTTTGGAAAAACTGTTTTTT.

This clonotype was observed a few times. The chain joins TRBV5-6 to TRBJ2-7; possible D gene TRBD2, 5 bases. Germline V lookup: CDR1 SGHDT, CDR2 YYEEEE. The CDR3 has 16 residues. V was clipped by 4 bases and J by 5 bases, with 22 bases between them. The CDR3 loop is CASSVRSNRDWHEQYF. CDR3 bases: TGTGCCAGCAGCGTGAGAAGTAATCGGGATTGGCACGAGCAGTACTTC.

The chain is built from TRBV30 and TRBJ1-1; 8 bases line up with TRBD1. Trimming at V came to 2 bases and at J to 4 bases, leaving 6 bases not matched to a gene. Germline V gene data show CDR1 as GTSNPN and CDR2 as SVGIG (reference sequence). The CDR3 length is 14 residues. The CDR3 reads CAWSLGTGGTEAFF. In DNA, the CDR3 is TGTGCCTGGAGTCTTGGAACAGGGGGCACTGAAGCTTTCTTT.

The table lists this clonotype with a few counts. The rearrangement uses TRBV6-2 or TRBV6-3 and TRBJ2-1, with a weak D call TRBD1 (6 bases). V lost 6 bases and J 7 bases, leaving 19 bases between the germline ends. This CDR3 region has 15 residues. The germline V gene encodes CDR1 MNHEY and CDR2 SVGEGT. Here the CDR3 reads CASSPHTLGGNEQFF. CDR3 DNA sequence: TGTGCCAGCAGCCCTCACACCCTAGGGGGAAATGAGCAGTTCTTC.

The gene calls are TRBV7-2 and TRBJ2-7, with D possibly matching TRBD2 (5 bases). There are 13 residues in the CDR3. V was shortened by 5 bases and J by 3 bases, with 11 bases between the two germline ends. Per germline, CDR1 SGHTA and CDR2 FQGNSA. This CDR3 reads CASSRGFLYEQYF. The DNA for the CDR3 is TGTGCCAGCAGCCGCGGGTTCCTCTACGAGCAGTACTTC.

The chain carries TRBV7-9 and TRBJ2-3; 7 bases align to TRBD2. The CDR3 totals 16 residues. Germline V gene data show CDR1 as SEHNR and CDR2 as FQNEAQ (reference sequence). V was pared by 1 base and J by 4 bases, with 8 bases of the junction left unmatched. CDR3 sequence reads: CASSLGAGLSPDTQYF. The CDR3 bases are TGTGCCAGCAGCTTAGGTGCGGGACTATCTCCAGATACGCAGTATTTT.

This chain links TRBV9 with TRBJ1-3; no clear D gene. This CDR3 comprises 16 residues. In germline, CDR1 is SGDLS, CDR2 YYNGEE. Between the trimmed V and J ends, which lost 4 bases and 0 bases, there was a span of 14 bases. CDR3 nucleotides: TGTGCCAGCAGCCCTCGGACGGTTAGCTCTGGAAACACCATATATTTT. Translating gives CASSPRTVSSGNTIYF.

The chain couples TRBV7-2 to TRBJ2-1, with a possible D match to TRBD2 (6 bases). CDR3 length: 16 residues. Germline V gene data show CDR1 as SGHTA and CDR2 as FQGNSA. With 6 bases removed from V and 0 bases from J, the gap between germline ends came to 15 bases. Here the CDR3 reads CASSSSAGSSYNEQFF. CDR3 bases: TGTGCCAGCAGTTCCTCCGCGGGGAGCTCCTACAATGAGCAGTTCTTC.

In its sample, this clonotype was seen many times. V is TRBV29-1 and J is TRBJ1-5; 8 bases align to TRBD1. V was clipped by 5 bases and J by 7 bases; unmatched bases: 4. The CDR3 contains 12 residues. In germline, CDR1 is SQVTM, CDR2 ANQGSEA. The chain's CDR3 is CSVRTGKQPQHF. CDR3 DNA sequence: TGCAGCGTTCGGACAGGGAAACAGCCCCAGCATTTT.

The chain recombines TRBV5-1 with TRBJ2-2, with 9 bases identical to TRBD2. The CDR3 totals 18 residues. Germline V CDR1 and CDR2: SGHRS, YFSETQ. With V trimmed by 2 bases and J by 3 bases, 11 bases remained unmatched. CDR3: CASSFRNLAGEDTGELFF. In DNA, the CDR3 is TGCGCCAGCAGCTTTCGAAATTTAGCGGGAGAGGACACCGGGGAGCTGTTTTTT.

This chain links TRBV27 with TRBJ2-1; D might be TRBD1 (6 bases). Germline assignment: CDR1 MNHEY and CDR2 SMNVEV (reference sequence). V was trimmed by 3 bases and J by 2 bases, leaving 14 bases between them. The CDR3 consists of 16 residues. CDR3 coding DNA: TGTGCCAGCAGTTTGGGGCAGGGGCGCCCCTACAATGAGCAGTTCTTC. Its protein is CASSLGQGRPYNEQFF.

The chain employs TRBV20-1 and TRBJ2-5; D possibly matches TRBD1 or TRBD2 (6 bases each). This CDR3 is 16 amino acids long. The V and J ends lost 3 bases and 1 base respectively, with 18 bases between them. The germline V gene has CDR1 DFQATT and CDR2 SNEGSKA (reference sequence). CDR3: CSASKTRGPSQETQYF. The CDR3 DNA follows: TGCAGTGCTAGCAAGACCCGGGGGCCGAGCCAAGAGACCCAGTACTTC.

This clonotype was counted at least ten times. The chain links TRBV18 to TRBJ2-1; 8 bases are a match to TRBD2. Unmatched junction bases numbered 7, after V lost 5 bases and J lost 4 bases. The CDR3 contains 15 residues. CDR1 and CDR2 (germline): KGHSH, LQKENI. The CDR3 nucleotides read TGTGCCAGCTCAACCTCGGGAGGGTCTTACAATGAGCAGTTCTTC. Its protein is CASSTSGGSYNEQFF.

In the case of this clonotype: Sequence at one end of the junction differs from germline and may be a read error. The chain carries TRBV29-1 and TRBJ1-1, with D possibly being TRBD1 (6 bases). Germline assignment: CDR1 SQVTM and CDR2 ANQGSEA. The CDR3 has 15 amino acids. CDR3 region: CSVEGAGARHTEAFF. The CDR3 DNA sequence: TGCAGCGTCGAAGGGGCGGGGGCGCGGCACACTGAAGCTTTCTTT.

V gene TRBV10-3 combines with J gene TRBJ2-3; the D gene is possibly TRBD1 (6 bases). This CDR3 comprises 15 residues. CDR1 ENHRY and CDR2 SYGVKD come from the germline V gene. V gave up 4 bases and J gave up 3 bases, with 14 bases separating them. The CDR3 reads CAISGTDFWTDTQYF. CDR3 coding DNA: TGTGCCATCAGTGGGACAGACTTTTGGACAGATACGCAGTATTTT.

This chain joins TRBV5-1 and TRBJ2-6; no clear D gene. Germline V gene data show CDR1 as SGHRS and CDR2 as YFSETQ. Trimming removed 2 bases from V and 0 bases from J, with 9 bases in between. This CDR3 region has 16 residues. CDR3 sequence: CASSFMELSGANVLTF. The CDR3 DNA is TGCGCCAGCAGCTTTATGGAGCTCTCTGGGGCCAACGTCCTGACTTTC.

This clonotype was counted many times. The CDR3 sequence is CAISESPANTGELFF. CDR3 coding DNA: TGTGCCATCAGTGAGTCGCCAGCGAACACCGGGGAGCTGTTTTTT. This chain uses TRBV10-3 with TRBJ2-2; no clear D. The V gene's germline CDR1 is ENHRY and CDR2 SYGVKD. Trimming removed 0 bases at V and 0 bases at J, with 5 bases between. The CDR3 spans 15 residues.

CDR3 DNA sequence: TGTGCCAGCAGTGAAGGGACCGATAGCTCCTACGAGCAGTACTTC. This codes for CASSEGTDSSYEQYF. The gene calls are TRBV2 and TRBJ2-7, with D unclear. Germline V gene lookup returns CDR1 SNHLY and CDR2 FYNNEI. Between the trimmed V and J ends, which lost 1 base and 0 bases, there was a span of 10 bases. The CDR3 extends over 15 amino acids.

The CDR3 loop is CASSFTLASQETQYF. For the CDR3, the DNA is TGTGCCAGCAGTTTTACCCTAGCGTCCCAAGAGACCCAGTACTTC. V and J are TRBV12-3 or TRBV12-4 and TRBJ2-5; D possibly corresponds to TRBD2 (6 bases). The CDR3 is made up of 15 amino acids. V was cut by 3 bases and J by 1 base, with 12 bases left in between.

The sample holds a few counts of this clonotype. J is TRBJ2-5 and V is TRBV7-9; unclear D gene. The CDR3 is 13 amino acids. Germline CDR1 is SEHNR and CDR2 is FQNEAQ (reference sequence). Trimming took off 0 bases at V and 5 bases at J, with 7 bases between the two ends. DNA of the CDR3: TGTGCCAGCAGCTTAGCCCCCGGGGAGACCCAGTACTTC. It encodes CASSLAPGETQYF.

This clonotype has just a few counts. V and J are TRBV30 and TRBJ2-1, with TRBD2 matching over 8 bases. The CDR3 loop spans 17 amino acids. Losses at the gene ends were 1 base for V and 0 bases for J; bases not matched to a gene: 8. The germline gives CDR1 GTSNPN, CDR2 SVGIG (reference sequence). CDR3 nucleotides: TGTGCCTGGAGTGACCCAGCGGGGGTAGTCTCCTACAATGAGCAGTTCTTC. This translates into CAWSDPAGVVSYNEQFF.

CDR3 nucleotide sequence: TGTGCCAGCAGCCGAGGACAGGGTACTGGGGGCAATCAGCCCCAGCATTTT. It is translated as CASSRGQGTGGNQPQHF. This sequence joins TRBV12-3 or TRBV12-4 and TRBJ1-5, with TRBD1 matching 8 bases. The CDR3 covers 17 residues. V shed 6 bases, J shed 2 bases, and the junction held 12 bases outside the gene matches.

This clonotype has only a few counts. In nucleotides, the CDR3 is TGTGCCAGCAGTTTTCTAGGCAGGGGACTAGTCGCAGATACGCAGTATTTT. Translating it yields CASSFLGRGLVADTQYF. The chain has TRBV12-3 or TRBV12-4 and TRBJ2-3; 8 bases are a match to TRBD2. CDR3 length: 17 residues. The V gene end was trimmed by 3 bases and the J gene end by 4 bases; junction bases not matched to a gene: 12.

The V and J genes are TRBV4-2 and TRBJ1-1, with D perhaps matching TRBD1 (6 bases). Trimming left V 1 base short and J 3 bases short, with 18 bases between. Germline V lookup: CDR1 LGHNA, CDR2 YNFKEQ. CDR3 length equals 17 residues. CDR3: CASSQGGRRGGDTEAFF. Here the CDR3 DNA reads TGTGCCAGCAGCCAAGGGGGCCGCAGAGGGGGGGACACTGAAGCTTTCTTT.

This chain joins TRBV28 and TRBJ2-2, with D possibly being TRBD2 (5 bases). CDR3 length equals 12 residues. The germline V gene encodes CDR1 MDHEN and CDR2 SYDVKM. V was cut by 8 bases and J by 4 bases, with 8 bases left in between. The CDR3 spells CASPGSTGELFF. DNA of the CDR3: TGTGCCAGCCCGGGGTCCACCGGGGAGCTGTTTTTT.